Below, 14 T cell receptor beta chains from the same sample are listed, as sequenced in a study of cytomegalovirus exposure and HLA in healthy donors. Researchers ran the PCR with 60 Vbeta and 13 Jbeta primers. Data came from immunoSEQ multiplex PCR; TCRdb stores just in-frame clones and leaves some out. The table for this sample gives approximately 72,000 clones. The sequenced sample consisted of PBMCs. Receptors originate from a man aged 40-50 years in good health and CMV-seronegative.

CDR3 sequence: CASSPGTSGGDEQFF. In nucleotides, the CDR3 is TGCGCCAGCAGCCCCGGGACTAGCGGGGGAGATGAGCAGTTCTTC. V usage is TRBV4-1 and J usage is TRBJ2-1, with 14 bases fitting TRBD2. Unmatched junction bases numbered 4, after V lost 4 bases and J lost 8 bases. The CDR3 loop spans 15 amino acids. Per germline, CDR1 MGHRA and CDR2 YSYEKL.

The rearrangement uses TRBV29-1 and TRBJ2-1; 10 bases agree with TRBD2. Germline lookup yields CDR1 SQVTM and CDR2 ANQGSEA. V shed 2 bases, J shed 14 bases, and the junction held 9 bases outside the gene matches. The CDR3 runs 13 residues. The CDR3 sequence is CSVETSGAGSEFF. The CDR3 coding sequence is TGCAGCGTTGAAACTAGCGGGGCCGGGTCGGAGTTCTTC.

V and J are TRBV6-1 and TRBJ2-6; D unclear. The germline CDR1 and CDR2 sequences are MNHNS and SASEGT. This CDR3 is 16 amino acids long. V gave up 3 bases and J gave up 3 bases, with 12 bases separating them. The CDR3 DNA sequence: TGTGCCAGCAGTGACGAATCCCTAATTGGGGCCAACGTCCTGACTTTC. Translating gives CASSDESLIGANVLTF.

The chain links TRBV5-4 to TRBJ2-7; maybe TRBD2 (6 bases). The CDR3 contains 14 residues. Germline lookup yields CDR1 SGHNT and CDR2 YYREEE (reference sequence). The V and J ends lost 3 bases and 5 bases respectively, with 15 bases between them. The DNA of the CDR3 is TGTGCCAGCAGCTACCGGGACGGGAGTAACGAGCAGTACTTC. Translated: CASSYRDGSNEQYF.

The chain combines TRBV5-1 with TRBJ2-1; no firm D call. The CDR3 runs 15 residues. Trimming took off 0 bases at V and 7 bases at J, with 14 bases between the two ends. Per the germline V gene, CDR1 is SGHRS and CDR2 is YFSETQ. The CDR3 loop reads CASSLVGAVRNEQFF. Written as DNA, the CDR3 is TGCGCCAGCAGCTTGGTTGGCGCGGTGAGAAATGAGCAGTTCTTC.

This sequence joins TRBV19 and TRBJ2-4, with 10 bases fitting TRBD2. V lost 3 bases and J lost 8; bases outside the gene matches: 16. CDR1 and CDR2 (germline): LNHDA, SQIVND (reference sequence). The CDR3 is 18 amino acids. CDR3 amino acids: CASSISWVSGGARYIQYF. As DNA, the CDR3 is TGTGCCAGTAGTATTTCCTGGGTCAGCGGGGGGGCCCGTTACATTCAGTACTTC.

The CDR3 bases are TGTGCCATCAGACCCCAGGGAGGCAATGAGCAGTTCTTC. This encodes CAIRPQGGNEQFF. V gene TRBV10-3 combines with J gene TRBJ2-1, with D perhaps TRBD2 (6 bases). CDR3 length: 13 amino acids. V was pared by 6 bases and J by 6 bases, with 12 bases between. CDR1 is ENHRY and CDR2 is SYGVKD in the germline V gene.

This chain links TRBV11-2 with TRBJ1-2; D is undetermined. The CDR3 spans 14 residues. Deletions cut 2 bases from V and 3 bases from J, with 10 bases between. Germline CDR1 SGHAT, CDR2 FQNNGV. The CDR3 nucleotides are TGTGCCAGCAGCTTACTAGGCTTCGACTATGGCTACACCTTC. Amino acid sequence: CASSLLGFDYGYTF.

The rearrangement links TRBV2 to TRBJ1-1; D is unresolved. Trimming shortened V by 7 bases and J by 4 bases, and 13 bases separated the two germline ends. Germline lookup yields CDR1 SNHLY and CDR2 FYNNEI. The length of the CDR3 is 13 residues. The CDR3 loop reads CASIVHGVTEAFF. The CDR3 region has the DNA TGTGCCAGCATCGTCCACGGGGTCACTGAAGCTTTCTTT.

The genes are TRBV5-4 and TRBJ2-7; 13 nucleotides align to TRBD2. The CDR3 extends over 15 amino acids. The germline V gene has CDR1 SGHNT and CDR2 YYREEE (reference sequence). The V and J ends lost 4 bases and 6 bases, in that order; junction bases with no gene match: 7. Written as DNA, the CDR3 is TGTGCCAGCAGCAAGTCGGGACTAGCGGGGCTCGAGCAGTACTTC. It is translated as CASSKSGLAGLEQYF.

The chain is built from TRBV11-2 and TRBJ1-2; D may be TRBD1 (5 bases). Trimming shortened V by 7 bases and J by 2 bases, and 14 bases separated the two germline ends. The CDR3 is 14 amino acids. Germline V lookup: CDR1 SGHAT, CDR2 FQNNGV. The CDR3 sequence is CASTLDRNNYGYTF. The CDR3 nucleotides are TGTGCCAGCACCCTAGACAGAAACAACTATGGCTACACCTTC.

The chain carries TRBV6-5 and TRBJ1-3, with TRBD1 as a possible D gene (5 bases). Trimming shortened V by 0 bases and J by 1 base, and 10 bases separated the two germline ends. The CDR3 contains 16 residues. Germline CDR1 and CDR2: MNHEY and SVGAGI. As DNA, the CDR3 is TGTGCCAGCAGTTACTCGGAAGGGACTTCTGGAAACACCATATATTTT. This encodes CASSYSEGTSGNTIYF.

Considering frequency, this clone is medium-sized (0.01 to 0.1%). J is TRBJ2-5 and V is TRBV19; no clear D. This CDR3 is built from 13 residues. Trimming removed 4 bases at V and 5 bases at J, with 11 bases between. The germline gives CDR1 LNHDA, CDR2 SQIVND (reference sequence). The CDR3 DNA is TGTGCCAGTAGTAATACCGGAGTGGAGACCCAGTACTTC. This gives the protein CASSNTGVETQYF.

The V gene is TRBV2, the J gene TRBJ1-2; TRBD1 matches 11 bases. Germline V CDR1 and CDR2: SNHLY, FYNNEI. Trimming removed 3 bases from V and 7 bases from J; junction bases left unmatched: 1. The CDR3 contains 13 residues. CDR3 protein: CASSEDRGPGYTF. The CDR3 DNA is TGTGCCAGCAGTGAGGACAGGGGGCCTGGCTACACCTTC.